The rows below give T cell receptor beta chains drawn from one sample of a study of shared clonotypes between healthy human individuals. TCRdb's copy holds only in-frame clones and misses some; the assay was immunoSEQ multiplex PCR. In the table there are a few million clones, approximately 94% of which are singletons. Material: naive CD4+ T cells sorted from blood. The origin of the receptors is a man aged 18 to 30 in good health. The CDR3 runs from the conserved cysteine through the conserved F or W. A D gene is named only where the DNA matches it firmly. Clone size is shown for a subset of rows, as once, few, many or a class of expanded clone.

>TRBD1|-|TRBJ2-6|TRBV30
TGTGCCTGGAGGACAGGGAGCACCTCTGGGGCCAACGTCCTGACTTTC
CAWRTGSTSGANVLTF
>TRBD2|-|TRBJ2-5|TRBV5-1
TGCGCCAGCAGCTTGGATAGCGGGGGCCCCGGGGAGACCCAGTACTTC
CASSLDSGGPGETQYF
>TRBD1|-|TRBJ2-7|TRBV15
TGTGCCACCAGCAAAGGACAGGGGGTCGCCTACGAGCAGTACTTC
CATSKGQGVAYEQYF
>-|once|TRBJ2-7|TRBV4-2
TGTGCCAGCAGCCAAGAAGGGTCTCTTTCCTACGAGCAGTACTTC
CASSQEGSLSYEQYF
>-|-|TRBJ2-7|TRBV5-1
TGCGCCAGCAGCTTGGGAGATCTTAGCGAGCAGTACTTC
CASSLGDLSEQYF
>-|-|TRBJ1-1|TRBV6-1
TGTGCCAGCTATCTGATCTCGAGCGTCACTGAAGCTTTCTTT
CASYLISSVTEAFF
>-|-|TRBJ1-1|TRBV19
TGTGCCAGTAGTTCACCGCAGGGACCTGAAGCTTTCTTT
CASSSPQGPEAFF
>-|once|TRBJ1-4|TRBV7-4
TGTGCCAGCAGCTTAGCTTCAACTGGGGCGAATGAAAAACTGTTTTTT
CASSLASTGANEKLFF
>-|-|TRBJ1-6|TRBV28
TGTGCCAGCAGTTCCCACCTCGACTTGGATTCACCCCTCCACTTT
CASSSHLDLDSPLHF
>-|-|TRBJ1-5|TRBV19
TGTGCCAGTAGAAGGGGCTTCGATCAGCCCCAGCATTTT
CASRRGFDQPQHF
>-|-|TRBJ1-3|TRBV19
TGTGCCAGTAGTACCCAGGGGTCTGGAAACACCATATATTTT
CASSTQGSGNTIYF
>-|-|TRBJ2-2|TRBV18
TGTGCCAGCTCACCCCGGGGAAAAAGCCATTCCGGGGAGCTGTTTTTT
CASSPRGKSHSGELFF
>-|-|TRBJ2-1|TRBV11-2
TGTGCCAGCAGCCCTTACAATGAGCAGTTCTTC
CASSPYNEQFF
>-|-|TRBJ1-4|TRBV18
TGTGCCAGCTCACCAGGGGACGGAAACGTTGAAAAACTGTTTTTT
CASSPGDGNVEKLFF
>TRBD2|-|TRBJ2-3|TRBV5-1
TGCGCCAGCAGCTCGGGACTAGCGGGAGGGCCTAGGCGTCCCGATACGCAGTATTTT
CASSSGLAGGPRRPDTQYF
>TRBD1|-|TRBJ2-3|TRBV10-3
TGTGCCATCACCAGGGACAGAGATACGCAGTATTTT
CAITRDRDTQYF
>-|-|TRBJ1-6|TRBV5-6
TGTGCCAGCAGCCCTTACGGTGGGGCGGAGAATTCACCCCTCCACTTT
CASSPYGGAENSPLHF
>-|-|TRBJ2-3|TRBV2
TGTGCCAGCAGTTCCGCGGGCCGTGTTCCAGATACGCAGTATTTT
CASSSAGRVPDTQYF
>TRBD1|-|TRBJ2-5|TRBV5-1
TGCGCCAGCAGCTTGACAGGGGGACTGGAGACCCAGTACTTC
CASSLTGGLETQYF
>TRBD1|-|TRBJ2-7|TRBV6-5
TGTGCCAGCAGTTACGGGACAGGGAGCTCCTACGAGCAGTACTTC
CASSYGTGSSYEQYF
>-|-|TRBJ1-5|TRBV27
TGTGCCAGCAGTCTAGGGAGGACCAATCAGCCCCAGCATTTT
CASSLGRTNQPQHF
>-|-|TRBJ1-6|TRBV10-1
TGCGCCAGCATCGTCCAGGCCAAAGCGCCCCTTTATAATTCACCCCTCCACTTT
CASIVQAKAPLYNSPLHF
>TRBD2|-|TRBJ2-5|TRBV9
TGTGCCAGCAGCGTAGACCCTAGCGGGAGGGCCTGGAGGGAGACCCAGTACTTC
CASSVDPSGRAWRETQYF
>-|-|TRBJ2-6|TRBV10-3
TGTGCCATCAGTCCTAGCGATGTAAGATCTGGGGCCAACGTCCTGACTTTC
CAISPSDVRSGANVLTF
>TRBD1|-|TRBJ1-3|TRBV10-1
TGCGCCAGCAGCCCCCGGGACAGGGCTCCCGGAAACACCATATATTTT
CASSPRDRAPGNTIYF
>-|-|TRBJ1-1|TRBV5-8
TGTGCCAGCAGCTTGGTATCAGGGAACACTGAAGCTTTCTTT
CASSLVSGNTEAFF
>-|once|TRBJ2-7|TRBV1
TGCACCAGCAGCCAAGCCACAGGGCCAAGAATTTCGAACTCCTACGAGCAGTACTTC
CTSSQATGPRISNSYEQYF
>TRBD2|-|TRBJ2-5|TRBV11-3
TGTGCCAGCAGCTTAGGAGCGGGAGGGGGGGAGACCCAGTACTTC
CASSLGAGGGETQYF
>-|once|TRBJ2-3|TRBV6-1
TGTGCCAGCAGGTCAGGGCTTAGCACAGATACGCAGTATTTT
CASRSGLSTDTQYF
>-|-|TRBJ2-3|TRBV5-1
TGCGCCAGCAGTGGGACGTTCGGGGTAGATACGCAGTATTTT
CASSGTFGVDTQYF
>TRBD1|-|TRBJ2-7|TRBV11-2
TGTGCCAGCAGAGAACCCGGGACAGGGAAGCACGAGCAGTACTTC
CASREPGTGKHEQYF
>-|-|TRBJ2-7|TRBV7-9
TGTGCCAGCAGCTTCGGCACCATGGGCGAGCAGTACTTC
CASSFGTMGEQYF
>-|-|TRBJ2-1|TRBV6-5
TGTGCCGCCCGTAGGGGGGACTCCTACAATGAGCAGTTCTTC
CAARRGDSYNEQFF
>-|-|TRBJ2-3|TRBV28
TGTGCCAGCAGTTCGGGATCTTTAGTAACTCCAGATACGCAGTATTTT
CASSSGSLVTPDTQYF
>-|-|TRBJ2-5|TRBV15
TGTGCCACCACCCAGCCGGAGATTAGAGAGACCCAGTACTTC
CATTQPEIRETQYF
>-|-|TRBJ2-2|TRBV2
TGTGCCAGCAGTGAAAGTCACACCGGGGAGCTGTTTTTT
CASSESHTGELFF
>-|once|TRBJ1-1|TRBV7-2
TGTGCCAGCAGCCAACGAGTGAACACTGAAGCTTTCTTT
CASSQRVNTEAFF
>-|-|TRBJ2-1|TRBV7-6
TGTGCCAGCAGCCTCAGAAGGGGGGGCATGGTTGAGCAGTTCTTC
CASSLRRGGMVEQFF
>-|-|TRBJ2-1|TRBV4-3
TGCGCCAGCAGCCAAGATAGACTATACAATGAGCAGTTCTTC
CASSQDRLYNEQFF
>TRBD2|-|TRBJ2-3|TRBV28
TGTGCCAGCAGTTCCGGGGGGGCCGTAGATACGCAGTATTTT
CASSSGGAVDTQYF
>-|few|TRBJ1-2|TRBV5-5
TGTGCCAGCAGCTTAGCAGGGCAGTATGGCTACACCTTC
CASSLAGQYGYTF
>-|once|TRBJ1-1|TRBV6-1
TGTGCCAGCAGTGTGAGGGGCTGGGACACTGAAGCTTTCTTT
CASSVRGWDTEAFF
>-|-|TRBJ1-1|TRBV10-3
TGTGCCATCAGTTCTCGGACAGTTAACACTGAAGCTTTCTTT
CAISSRTVNTEAFF
>-|-|TRBJ2-3|TRBV7-9
TGTGCCAGCAGCTTAAGACTTTCCACAGATACGCAGTATTTT
CASSLRLSTDTQYF
>-|once|TRBJ1-1|TRBV20-1
TGCAGTGCTAGAGAACTGATTGAAGCTTTCTTT
CSARELIEAFF
>TRBD1|-|TRBJ1-5|TRBV7-2
TGTGCCAGCAGCCGCAGGGGGGGGACGAGCAATCAGCCCCAGCATTTT
CASSRRGGTSNQPQHF
>-|-|TRBJ1-4|TRBV4-3
TGCGCCAGCAGCTATAACAACAGGGCTAATAATGAAAAACTGTTTTTT
CASSYNNRANNEKLFF
>-|once|TRBJ1-1|TRBV6-1
TGTGCCAGCGTCGGGGGACTCCAAAACACTGAAGCTTTCTTT
CASVGGLQNTEAFF
>TRBD1|once|TRBJ1-5|TRBV5-6
TGTGCCAGCAGCAGGACAGGGGACCAGCCCCAGCATTTT
CASSRTGDQPQHF
>TRBD2|once|TRBJ2-3|TRBV25-1
TGTGCCAGCAGTGACCCAGCGGGAGCCCCCAGAGATACGCAGTATTTT
CASSDPAGAPRDTQYF
>-|-|TRBJ1-1|TRBV4-3
TGCGCCAGCAGCCTTTCGGGACAACCGAACACTGAAGCTTTCTTT
CASSLSGQPNTEAFF
>-|-|TRBJ1-5|TRBV19
TGTGCCAGTAGTGTCCAGGGGAATAATCAGCCCCAGCATTTT
CASSVQGNNQPQHF
>-|-|TRBJ2-5|TRBV6-1
TGTGCCAGCAGTGTTCTTAGGGGAGTCCAAGAGACCCAGTACTTC
CASSVLRGVQETQYF
>TRBD2|-|TRBJ2-2|TRBV2
TGTGCCAGCAGTGACGGTAGCGGGGGGCTTTACACCGGGGAGCTGTTTTTT
CASSDGSGGLYTGELFF
>-|-|TRBJ1-6|TRBV25-1
TGTGCCAGCAGTGGGGCAGCAAATAATTCACCCCTCCACTTT
CASSGAANNSPLHF
>TRBD1|-|TRBJ2-1|TRBV4-1
TGCGCCAGCAGCCTTCTAACCGGGACAGGGTTCAATGAGCAGTTCTTC
CASSLLTGTGFNEQFF
>TRBD2|-|TRBJ2-3|TRBV6-6
TGTGCCAGCAGTTACTCACTAGCGACCACAGATACGCAGTATTTT
CASSYSLATTDTQYF
>-|once|TRBJ2-5|TRBV18
TGTGCCAGCTCAGGGGGACGGTGGGAGACCCAGTACTTC
CASSGGRWETQYF
>TRBD1|once|TRBJ2-2|TRBV6-6
TGTGCCATCATGGCGGGACAGGGGATCACCGGGGAGCTGTTTTTT
CAIMAGQGITGELFF